This entry lists 14 T cell receptor beta chains sequenced from one sample in a study of T cells after yellow fever vaccination. In TCRdb, the 5' RACE reads were re-called with MiXCR into one record per CDR3 protein. The top ten hold roughly 18% of the sample, which has more than 350,000 distinct CDR3 sequences, approximately 10% seen once. The material was PBMCs, obtained on the day of the first yellow fever vaccination. The origin of the receptors is a young man who received the YFV17D yellow fever vaccine.

This clonotype was detected many times. J is TRBJ2-2 and V is TRBV12-3 or TRBV12-4; no clear D. V was cut by 3 bases and J by 5 bases, with 7 bases left in between. This CDR3 spans 13 amino acids. The CDR3 DNA reads TGTGCCAGCAGTTTGGCAGCAACCGGGGAGCTGTTTTTT. Translation gives CASSLAATGELFF.

J is TRBJ2-5 and V is TRBV12-3 or TRBV12-4; 8 positions match TRBD2. CDR3 length: 15 amino acids. The V and J ends lost 8 bases and 3 bases, in that order; junction bases with no gene match: 11. The CDR3 loop reads CASVGGEGVEETQYF. The CDR3 nucleotides are TGTGCCAGCGTCGGGGGGGAAGGTGTAGAAGAGACCCAGTACTTC.

CDR3 loop: CASSATTGVAEKLFF. In nucleotides, the CDR3 is TGTGCCAGCAGTGCCACGACAGGGGTGGCTGAAAAACTGTTTTTT. This chain connects TRBV6-1 to TRBJ1-4; 8 positions match TRBD1. Germline V gene data show CDR1 as MNHNS and CDR2 as SASEGT. The CDR3 sequence is 15 residues long. V lost 4 bases, J lost 7 bases, and 8 bases stayed unmatched.

This clonotype was recorded at least ten times. CDR3: CASSFQGGRYEQYF. The CDR3 DNA reads TGTGCCAGCAGCTTTCAGGGGGGGCGGTACGAGCAGTACTTC. The chain couples TRBV7-8 to TRBJ2-7; the D gene could be TRBD1 or TRBD2 (7 bases each). The V end was cut by 3 bases, the J end by 4 bases, with 13 bases between. CDR3 length equals 14 residues. The germline V gene has CDR1 SGHVS and CDR2 FQNEAQ.

This clonotype was counted only a few times. V gene TRBV7-9 combines with J gene TRBJ1-1; 8 nucleotides align to TRBD1. CDR1 SEHNR and CDR2 FQNEAQ come from the germline V gene (reference sequence). J gave up 1 base and V 9 bases, and 4 bases lay outside the gene matches. This CDR3 comprises 13 residues. DNA of the CDR3: TGTGCCAGTACGGGACAGGCGAACACTGAAGCTTTCTTT. The encoded protein is CASTGQANTEAFF.

This clonotype was detected only a few times. The V call is TRBV7-2, the J call TRBJ2-3; D is unresolved. Germline CDR1 reads SGHTA; CDR2 reads FQGNSA. Trimming cost V 1 base and J 9 bases, with 14 bases left between them. CDR3 size: 14 residues. CDR3: CASSLGRSLRTQYF. The CDR3, as DNA: TGTGCCAGCAGCTTAGGTAGATCCCTAAGGACGCAGTATTTT.

This clonotype came up a few times. This sequence joins TRBV7-3 and TRBJ2-1; D is unresolved. Germline-derived CDR1 and CDR2 are SGHTA and FQGTGA. V lost 4 bases and J lost 2, with 9 bases in between. CDR3 size: 14 residues. For the CDR3, the DNA is TGTGCCAGCAGCTCCTCGCCGGCCTACAATGAGCAGTTCTTC. Its translation is CASSSSPAYNEQFF. The full variable domain, its missing parts supplied by reference TRBV7-3 and TRBJ2-1, is GAGVSQTPSNKVTEKGKYVELRCDPISGHTALYWYRQSLGQGPEFLIYFQGTGAADDSGLPNDRFFAVRPEGSVSTLKIQRTERGDSAVYLCASSSSPAYNEQFFGPGTRLTVL.

This clonotype was found a few times. This rearrangement joins TRBV5-4 to TRBJ2-1; 8 nucleotides line up with TRBD2. Trimming cost V 4 bases and J 8 bases; bases outside gene matches: 11. The CDR3 sequence is 15 residues long. Germline CDR1 and CDR2: SGHNT and YYREEE (reference sequence). CDR3 nucleotide sequence: TGTGCCAGCAGCGAATCTAGCGGGTGGGGCGATGAGCAGTTCTTC. Amino acids: CASSESSGWGDEQFF.

The CDR3 spells CTSRETSGEFYNEQFF. CDR3 nucleotides: TGTACCAGCAGAGAAACTAGCGGGGAGTTCTACAATGAGCAGTTCTTC. This chain uses TRBV1 with TRBJ2-1; the D call of TRBD2 is as the table states it, not checked on the DNA. TRBV1 is labeled a pseudogene. This CDR3 contains 16 residues.

This clonotype was seen at least ten times. The rearrangement uses TRBV3-1 and TRBJ1-1; 8 positions match TRBD1. The CDR3 runs to 16 residues. The trim removed 4 bases at V and 7 bases at J, leaving 14 bases unmatched. Germline V gene data show CDR1 as LGHDT and CDR2 as YNNKEL (reference sequence). The CDR3 spells CASSRNEQDRGGEAFF. In nucleotides, the CDR3 is TGTGCCAGCAGCCGAAACGAACAAGACAGGGGTGGTGAAGCTTTCTTT.

V usage is TRBV6-5 and J usage is TRBJ2-4; the D is unclear. The ends were cut back, 4 bases at V and 2 bases at J, with 6 bases in the middle. The CDR3 is 13 amino acids. The germline V gene has CDR1 MNHEY and CDR2 SVGAGI. CDR3 sequence: CASSSFPKNIQYF. Written as DNA, the CDR3 is TGTGCCAGCAGTTCCTTCCCCAAAAACATTCAGTACTTC.

This clonotype turned up a few times. J is TRBJ2-1 and V is TRBV11-1; 12 bases are a match to TRBD1. The CDR3 sequence is 19 residues long. CDR1 and CDR2 (germline): SGHAT, FQDESV (reference sequence). V shed 5 bases and J 7 bases; nucleotides not matched to a gene: 18. CDR3: CASSLPGTGGADSRNEQFF. The DNA of the CDR3 is TGTGCCAGCAGCCTGCCGGGGACAGGGGGCGCAGATTCGAGGAATGAGCAGTTCTTC.

This clonotype was observed a handful of times. This chain uses TRBV6-5 with TRBJ2-1; the match to TRBD2 covers 12 bases. The CDR3 runs to 16 residues. V trimming: 6 bases; J trimming: 6 bases; junction bases outside the gene matches: 9. Germline assignment: CDR1 MNHEY and CDR2 SVGAGI. In DNA form, the CDR3 reads TGTGCCAGCAGCCGGGAAACTAGCGGGGGGACCAATGAGCAGTTCTTC. It specifies CASSRETSGGTNEQFF.

The chain has TRBV7-2 and TRBJ2-5, with TRBD2 matching over 7 bases. This CDR3 comprises 15 residues. Germline loops: CDR1 SGHTA, CDR2 FQGNSA. The V segment lost 3 bases and the J segment 4 bases; nucleotides outside the gene matches: 8. CDR3 sequence: CASSFPTSRAETQYF. The CDR3 region has the DNA TGTGCCAGCAGCTTTCCGACTAGCCGGGCAGAGACCCAGTACTTC.